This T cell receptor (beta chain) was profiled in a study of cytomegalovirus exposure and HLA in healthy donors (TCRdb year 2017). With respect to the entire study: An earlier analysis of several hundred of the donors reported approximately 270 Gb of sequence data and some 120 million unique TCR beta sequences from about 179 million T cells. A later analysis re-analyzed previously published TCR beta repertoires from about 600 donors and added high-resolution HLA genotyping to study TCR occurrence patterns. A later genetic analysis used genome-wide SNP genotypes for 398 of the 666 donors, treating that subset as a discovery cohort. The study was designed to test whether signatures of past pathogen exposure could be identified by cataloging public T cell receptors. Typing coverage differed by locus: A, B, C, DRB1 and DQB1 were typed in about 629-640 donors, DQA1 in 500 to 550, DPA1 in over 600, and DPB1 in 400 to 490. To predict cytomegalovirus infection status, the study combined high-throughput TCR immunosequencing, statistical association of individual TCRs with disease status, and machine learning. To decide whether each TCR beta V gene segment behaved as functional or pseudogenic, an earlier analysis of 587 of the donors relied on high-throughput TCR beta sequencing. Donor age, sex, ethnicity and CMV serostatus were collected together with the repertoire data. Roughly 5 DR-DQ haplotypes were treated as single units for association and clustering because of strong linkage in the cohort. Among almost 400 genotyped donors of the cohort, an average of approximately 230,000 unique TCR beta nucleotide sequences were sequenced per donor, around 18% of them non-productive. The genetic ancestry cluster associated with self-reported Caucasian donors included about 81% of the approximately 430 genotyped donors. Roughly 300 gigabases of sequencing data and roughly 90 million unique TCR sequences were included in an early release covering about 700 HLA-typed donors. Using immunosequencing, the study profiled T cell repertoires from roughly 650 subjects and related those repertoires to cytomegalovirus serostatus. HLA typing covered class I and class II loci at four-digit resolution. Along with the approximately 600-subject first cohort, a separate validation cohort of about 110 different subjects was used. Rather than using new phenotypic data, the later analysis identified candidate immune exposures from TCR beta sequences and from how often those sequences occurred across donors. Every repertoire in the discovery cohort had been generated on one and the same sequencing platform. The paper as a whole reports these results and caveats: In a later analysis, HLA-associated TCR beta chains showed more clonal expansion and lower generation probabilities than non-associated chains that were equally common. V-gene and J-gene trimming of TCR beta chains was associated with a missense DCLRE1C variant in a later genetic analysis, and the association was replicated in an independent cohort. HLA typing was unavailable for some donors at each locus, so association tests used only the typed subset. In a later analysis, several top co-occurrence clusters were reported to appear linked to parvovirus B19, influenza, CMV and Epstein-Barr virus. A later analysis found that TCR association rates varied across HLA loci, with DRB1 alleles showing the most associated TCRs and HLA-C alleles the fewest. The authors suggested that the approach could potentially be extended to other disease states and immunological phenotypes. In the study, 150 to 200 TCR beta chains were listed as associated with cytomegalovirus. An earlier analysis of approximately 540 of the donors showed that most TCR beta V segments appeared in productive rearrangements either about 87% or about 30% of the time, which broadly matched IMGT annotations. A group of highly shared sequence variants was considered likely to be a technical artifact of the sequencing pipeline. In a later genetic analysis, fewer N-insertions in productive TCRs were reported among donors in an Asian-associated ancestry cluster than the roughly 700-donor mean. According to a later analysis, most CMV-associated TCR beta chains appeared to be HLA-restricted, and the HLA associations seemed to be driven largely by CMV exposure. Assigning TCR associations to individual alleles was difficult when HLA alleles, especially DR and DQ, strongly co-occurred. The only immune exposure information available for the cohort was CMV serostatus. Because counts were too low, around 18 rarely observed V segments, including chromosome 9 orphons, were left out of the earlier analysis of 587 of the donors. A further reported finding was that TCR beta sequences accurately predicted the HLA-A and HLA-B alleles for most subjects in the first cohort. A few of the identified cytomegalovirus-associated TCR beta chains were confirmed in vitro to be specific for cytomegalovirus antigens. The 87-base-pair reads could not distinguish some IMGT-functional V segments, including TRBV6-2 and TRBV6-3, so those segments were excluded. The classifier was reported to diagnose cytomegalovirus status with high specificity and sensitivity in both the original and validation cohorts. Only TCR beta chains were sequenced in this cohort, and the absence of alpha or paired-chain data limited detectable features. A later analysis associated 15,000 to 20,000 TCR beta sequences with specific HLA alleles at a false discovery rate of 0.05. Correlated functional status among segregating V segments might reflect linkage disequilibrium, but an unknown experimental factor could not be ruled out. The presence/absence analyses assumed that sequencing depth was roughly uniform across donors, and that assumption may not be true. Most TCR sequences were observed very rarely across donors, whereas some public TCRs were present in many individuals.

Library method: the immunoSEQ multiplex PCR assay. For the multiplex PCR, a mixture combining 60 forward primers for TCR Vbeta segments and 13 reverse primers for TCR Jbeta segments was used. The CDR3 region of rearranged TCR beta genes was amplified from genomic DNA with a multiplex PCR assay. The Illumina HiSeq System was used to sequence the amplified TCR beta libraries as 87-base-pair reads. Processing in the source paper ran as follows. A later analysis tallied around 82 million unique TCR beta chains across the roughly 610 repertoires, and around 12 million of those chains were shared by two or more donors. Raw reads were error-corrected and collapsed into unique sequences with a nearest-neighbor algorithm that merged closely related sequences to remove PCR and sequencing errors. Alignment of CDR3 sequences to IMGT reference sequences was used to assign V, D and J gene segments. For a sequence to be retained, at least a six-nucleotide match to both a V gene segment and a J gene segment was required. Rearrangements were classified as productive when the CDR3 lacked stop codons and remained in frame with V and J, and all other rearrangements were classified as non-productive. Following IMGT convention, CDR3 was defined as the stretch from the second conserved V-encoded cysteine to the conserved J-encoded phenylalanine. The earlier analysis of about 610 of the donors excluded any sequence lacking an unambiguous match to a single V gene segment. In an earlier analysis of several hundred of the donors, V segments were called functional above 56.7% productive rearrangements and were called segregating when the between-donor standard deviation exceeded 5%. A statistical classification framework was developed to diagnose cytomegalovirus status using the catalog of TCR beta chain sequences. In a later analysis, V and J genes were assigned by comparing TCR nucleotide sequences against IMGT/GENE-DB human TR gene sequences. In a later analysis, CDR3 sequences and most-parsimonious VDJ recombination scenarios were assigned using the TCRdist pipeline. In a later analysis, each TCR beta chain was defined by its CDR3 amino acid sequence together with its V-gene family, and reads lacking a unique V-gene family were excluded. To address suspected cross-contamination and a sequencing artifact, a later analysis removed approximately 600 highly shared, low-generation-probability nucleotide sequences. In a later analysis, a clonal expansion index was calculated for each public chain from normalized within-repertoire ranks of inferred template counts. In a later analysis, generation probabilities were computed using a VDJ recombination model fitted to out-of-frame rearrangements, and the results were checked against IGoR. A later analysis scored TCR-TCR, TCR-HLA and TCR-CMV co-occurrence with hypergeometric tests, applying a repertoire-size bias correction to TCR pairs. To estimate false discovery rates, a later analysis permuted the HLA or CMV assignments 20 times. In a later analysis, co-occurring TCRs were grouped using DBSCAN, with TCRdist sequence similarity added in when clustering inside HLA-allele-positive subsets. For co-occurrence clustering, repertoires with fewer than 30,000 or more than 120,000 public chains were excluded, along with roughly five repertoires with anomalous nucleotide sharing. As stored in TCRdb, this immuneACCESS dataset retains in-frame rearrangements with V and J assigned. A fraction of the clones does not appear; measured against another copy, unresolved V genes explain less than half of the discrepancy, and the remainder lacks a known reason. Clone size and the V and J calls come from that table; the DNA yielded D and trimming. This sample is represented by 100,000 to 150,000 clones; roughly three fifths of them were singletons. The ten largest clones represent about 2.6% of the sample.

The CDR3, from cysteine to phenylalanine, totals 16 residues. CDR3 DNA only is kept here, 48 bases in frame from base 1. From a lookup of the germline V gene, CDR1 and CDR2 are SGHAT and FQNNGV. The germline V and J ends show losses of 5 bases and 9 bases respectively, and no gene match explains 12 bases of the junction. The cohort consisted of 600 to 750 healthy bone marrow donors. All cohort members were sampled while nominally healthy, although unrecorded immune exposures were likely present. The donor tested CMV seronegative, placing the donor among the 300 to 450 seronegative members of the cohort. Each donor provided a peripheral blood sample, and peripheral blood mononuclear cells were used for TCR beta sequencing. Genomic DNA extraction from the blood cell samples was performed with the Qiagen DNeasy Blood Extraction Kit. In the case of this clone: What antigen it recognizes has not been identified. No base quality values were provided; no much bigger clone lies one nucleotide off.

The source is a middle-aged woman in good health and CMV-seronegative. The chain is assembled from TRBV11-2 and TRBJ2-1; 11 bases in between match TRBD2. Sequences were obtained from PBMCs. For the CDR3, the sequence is CASSPQLAGAGIEQFF. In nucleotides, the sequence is TGTGCCAGCAGCCCTCAACTAGCGGGGGCAGGGATTGAGCAGTTCTTC. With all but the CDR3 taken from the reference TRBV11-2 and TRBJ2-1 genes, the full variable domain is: EAGVAQSPRYKIIEKRQSVAFWCNPISGHATLYWYQQILGQGPKLLIQFQNNGVVDDSQLPKDRFSAERLKGVDSTLKIQPAKLEDSAVYLCASSPQLAGAGIEQFFGPGTRLTVL.